The following is a T cell receptor (beta chain) sequence with its context. Its antigen remains unidentified. A read error may account for a junction end that differs from germline. A multiplex PCR was run with 60 Vbeta primers and 13 Jbeta primers. Data came from immunoSEQ multiplex PCR; TCRdb stores just in-frame clones and leaves some out. The sample contains 250,000 or so clones, under 90% of which appear only once. The sample belongs to a study of cytomegalovirus exposure and HLA in healthy donors. General study results and limits: Among TCR beta chains, those listed as cytomegalovirus-associated numbered over 150.

Germline CDR1 reads SEHNR; CDR2 reads FQNEAQ (reference sequence). This CDR3 is 14 amino acids long. This clonotype originated in a human donor in good health. Sequences were obtained from PBMCs. The V and J genes are TRBV7-9 and TRBJ2-1, with D possibly being TRBD1 (6 bases). CDR3 nucleotides: TGTTCCAGCAGCTTAGGCACAGGGTACAATGAGCAGTTCTTC. It encodes CSSSLGTGYNEQFF.